This is a list of T cell receptor beta chains from one sample in a study of human T cells and chemical hapten exposure. From the RACE reads, TCRdb called clonotypes with MiXCR, one entry per CDR3 protein. The sample yields about 97,000 distinct CDR3 sequences, 27% seen once. The sample in question was whole blood, obtained in connection with sensitization to the hapten diphenylcyclopropenone (DPC). These receptors originate from a man in his forties with alopecia areata. Some clones in this sample may be carry-over from other donors' samples. Both conserved end residues are part of each CDR3. Each record gives: clone size, J gene, D gene, V gene, CDR3 length, CDR3 DNA, CDR3 protein. A D gene is named only where the DNA matches it firmly. Only part of the rows carry a size: once, few, many, or a class if the clone is expanded.

NA	TRBJ2-6	NA	TRBV14	14	TGTGCCAGCAGCCCCTATCCGGGGGCCAACGTCCTGACTTTC	CASSPYPGANVLTF
many	TRBJ2-1	TRBD1	TRBV6-5	16	TGTGCCAGCAGTTTTAGGGACAGGGGGGTGACCAATGAGCAGTTCTTC	CASSFRDRGVTNEQFF
few	TRBJ2-3	NA	TRBV6-5	13	TGTGCCAGCCGGAAAGGGCTCACAGATACGCAGTATTTT	CASRKGLTDTQYF
NA	TRBJ2-7	NA	TRBV12-3/TRBV12-4	14	TGTGCCAGCAGTCCGGGACGACGAACCTACGAGCAGTACTTC	CASSPGRRTYEQYF
NA	TRBJ2-1	NA	TRBV7-8	15	TGTGCCAGCAGCCCTGAAGCTTTCTCCTACAATGAGCAGTTCTTC	CASSPEAFSYNEQFF
few	TRBJ2-3	NA	TRBV28	18	TGTGCCAGCAGCTTAGACCCACGGACCCAGAATTCGGGAGATACGCAGTATTTT	CASSLDPRTQNSGDTQYF
NA	TRBJ1-1	NA	TRBV7-3	14	TGTGCCAGCAGCTTGGGCCAGATGAACACTGAAGCTTTCTTT	CASSLGQMNTEAFF
NA	TRBJ1-4	NA	TRBV11-2	12	TGTGCCAGCAGACTAGGGGGAGAAAAACTGTTTTTT	CASRLGGEKLFF
NA	TRBJ2-3	NA	TRBV2	13	TGTGCCAGCAGCGGGCCTTGCACAGATACGCAGTATTTT	CASSGPCTDTQYF
few	TRBJ2-7	NA	TRBV14	14	TGTGCCAGCAGCCGGCGAAGGAGCTCCTACGAGCAGTACTTC	CASSRRRSSYEQYF
few	TRBJ1-1	NA	TRBV2	15	TGTGCCAGCAGTGACCACCTCAGGGGTAACACTGAAGCTTTCTTT	CASSDHLRGNTEAFF